This T cell receptor (beta chain) originates from a study of shared clonotypes between healthy human individuals (TCRdb year 2020). Some background on the complete study: The cohort included a few men and a couple of women between 18 and 49 years of age. To increase sequencing depth and limit assay-specific biases, TCR repertoire library preparation and sequencing were carried out by different laboratories using diverse techniques. To estimate repertoire size and how much clonotype sharing occurs between individuals, the study deeply sequenced the blood TCR repertoires of five healthy adults. For each donor, CD4 naive and CD4 memory were each run on three plates, CD8 naive on two plates, and CD8 memory on one plate. Each donor's leukapheresis produced roughly between roughly 0.85 and 10 billion PBMCs. What the work shows at the level of the full study, not this receptor alone: Larger estimated clonotype richness was generally found for naive subsets than for memory subsets. Rarefaction of sorted-subset datasets indicated incomplete sequencing despite the large sequencing depth. Across a handful of donors, approximately 5% of naive CD4, roughly 3.3% of naive CD8, about 2.3% of memory CD4, and about 0.4% of memory CD8 clonotypes were shared. Clonotypes shared by all four sorted-subset donors showed higher generation probabilities than non-shared clonotypes. Based on pairwise subsampling, the degree of clonotype sharing among donors was expected to be affected by sequencing depth. Because the study included only a small number of donors, the genetic and exposure-history diversity represented was limited. Only blood was sampled, and tissue TCR repertoires likely differ from those in blood.

Using the deep immunoSEQ assay, TCR CDR3 regions were amplified from genomic DNA by multiplex PCR. Genomic DNA extracted from each cell subset was distributed evenly over all wells of several immunoSEQ 96-well plates, and each plate served as one replicate. For sorted subsets, roughly 200 ng genomic DNA, equal to about 30,000 T cell genomes, was loaded into each replicate PCR. The purified libraries were quantified using a Qubit 3.0 fluorometer, sized with a Bioanalyzer 2100, and then quantified again using the KAPA Library Quantification kit. Each immunoSEQ 96-well plate was sequenced on its own single-read 150-cycle Illumina NextSeq 550 flow cell. The authors' pipeline ran thus. Because only junctional sequences without quality scores were contained in the immunoSEQ output, filtering matching that applied to full-length reads could not be performed. To assign V/J genes and CDR3, sequences were annotated using PyIR, a Python wrapper for IgBLAST v1.9, with IMGT germline references. Reads were removed for weak V/J assignments (E-value above 1e-6), missing CDR3, stop codons, out-of-frame junctions, or ambiguous translated residues. V3J clonotypes were defined by identical inferred V gene, J gene, and CDR3 amino acid sequence. Percentage overlap between repertoires was calculated by dividing the number of shared unique clonotypes by the size of the smaller repertoire. Repertoire richness was assessed with RTK rarefaction, the Chao1 estimator, and Recon v2.1 estimates of unobserved clonotypes. Generation probabilities were computed with OLGA for all TCRbeta clonotypes obtained by the gDNA method from four donors. This immuneACCESS table, as held by TCRdb, lists in-frame sequences with V and J called but not all clones. Of the missing ones, under half trace to an unresolved V gene in checked studies; the others have no known cause. D and trimming were read from the DNA, whereas the V and J calls and clone size are those reported in that table. The sample table records over a million clones; approximately 97% of these occur just once. The top ten clonotypes cover 1.2% of the sample.

CDR1 and CDR2 are drawn from the germline V gene: SGHNT, YENEEA. The CDR3 numbers 13 residues from cysteine through phenylalanine. Only the CDR3 portion is preserved as DNA: 39 bases, with reading frame beginning at the first base. A distance of 11 bases separates the germline ends of V and J, which lose 4 bases and 5 bases respectively. Concerning this clone itself: Its target antigen remains unknown. There are no base qualities to consult, and no much larger clone falls within one base.

Healthy HIV-negative adults with no recently reported acute infections or vaccinations were included as donors. All donors were Caucasian adults living in Nashville, Tennessee, USA. Magnetic negative selection was used to enrich CD4+ T cells, after which naive cells were positively selected on CD45RA and the negative fraction became the memory subset. After blood collection by leukapheresis, PBMCs were isolated using Ficoll-Histopaque density gradient centrifugation and then cryopreserved in the vapor phase of liquid nitrogen. Analytical flow cytometry was used to check the purity and quantity of every magnetically sorted T cell population. Genomic DNA was isolated from each sorted fraction and quantified by UV absorbance on a Nanodrop 2000c.

This receptor was obtained from a man aged 25 to 40 in good health. Specimen: naive CD4+ T cells sorted from blood. The cell subset or site label, as the study defines it: CD45RA+ positively selected. The sequence joins TRBV11-3 to TRBJ2-5, with TRBD1 perhaps the D gene, on 5 matching bases. The CDR3 region reads CASSSSGRETQYF. At the DNA level, the sequence is TGTGCCAGCAGCTCATCAGGGCGGGAGACCCAGTACTTC.